The 27 T cell receptor beta chains below come from one sample, sequenced in a study of CD8+ T cells in alopecia areata. RNA was isolated and reverse transcribed to cDNA, the sequencing template. TCRdb's copy holds only in-frame clones and misses some; the assay was immunoSEQ multiplex PCR. The profile shows 95,000 to 120,000 clones, around 59% of them singletons. Specimen: CD8+ T cells sorted from blood. All receptors come from a human donor in good health.

The genes are TRBV4-3 and TRBJ2-2, with D tentatively TRBD2 (6 bases). Deletions cut 3 bases from V and 5 bases from J, with 22 bases between. Germline loops: CDR1 LGHNA, CDR2 YSLEER. The CDR3 has 18 residues. The CDR3 reads CASSHTLVVGGDTGELFF. The CDR3 DNA follows: TGCGCCAGCAGCCACACCCTCGTGGTGGGGGGTGATACCGGGGAGCTGTTTTTT.

The chain recombines TRBV2 with TRBJ2-7; 12 bases fit TRBD2. The V gene end was trimmed by 6 bases and the J gene end by 3 bases; junction bases not matched to a gene: 3. The CDR3 has 14 amino acids. CDR1 and CDR2 from the germline V gene are SNHLY and FYNNEI. The CDR3 protein is CASRPGLAGYEQYF. CDR3 in DNA: TGTGCCAGCAGACCGGGACTAGCGGGCTACGAGCAGTACTTC.

This clone was detected only a few times. The chain is built from TRBV2 and TRBJ2-7, with 7 bases that match TRBD1. CDR3 length: 16 amino acids. The trim removed 2 bases at V and 3 bases at J, leaving 10 bases unmatched. Germline V gene data show CDR1 as SNHLY and CDR2 as FYNNEI. CDR3: CASSELTGQGVYEQYF. The CDR3 region has the DNA TGTGCCAGCAGTGAATTAACGGGTCAGGGGGTCTACGAGCAGTACTTC.

This chain joins TRBV6-1 and TRBJ1-4, with a possible D match to TRBD1 (5 bases). V was pared by 2 bases and J by 1 base, with 11 bases between. The germline gives CDR1 MNHNS, CDR2 SASEGT. The CDR3 is 16 residues long. The CDR3 spells CASSERGRGTNEKLFF. The CDR3 nucleotides are TGTGCCAGCAGTGAAAGGGGTCGGGGAACTAATGAAAAACTGTTTTTT.

The chain couples TRBV4-3 to TRBJ2-7; D is uncertain. CDR3 length equals 13 residues. From germline, CDR1 is LGHNA and CDR2 YSLEER. V dropped 0 bases and J dropped 7 bases, with 10 bases sitting between them. The chain's CDR3 is CASSQEVVGEQYF. The CDR3 region has the DNA TGCGCCAGCAGCCAAGAGGTAGTTGGGGAGCAGTACTTC.

The CDR3 coding sequence is TGCAGCGCCAAAGGGACATACAGACACAATGAGCAGTTCTTC. Translating gives CSAKGTYRHNEQFF. The rearrangement links TRBV29-1 to TRBJ2-1, with D tentatively TRBD1 (6 bases). This CDR3 comprises 14 residues. V shed 7 bases and J shed 5 bases, with 18 bases lying between them. CDR1 is SQVTM, CDR2 ANQGSEA, per germline.

This rearrangement joins TRBV4-2 to TRBJ2-5, with D perhaps TRBD1 or TRBD2 (5 bases each). Deletions cut 4 bases from V and 13 bases from J, with 19 bases between. CDR1 and CDR2 from the germline V gene are LGHNA and YNFKEQ. CDR3 length: 13 amino acids. CDR3 DNA sequence: TGTGCCAGCAGCCTAGGCCGGGACGCGCTTCGGTACTTC. Its translation: CASSLGRDALRYF.

This chain links TRBV7-6 with TRBJ2-2; no definite D call. This CDR3 spans 15 amino acids. V was cut by 5 bases and J by 4 bases, with 14 bases left in between. Germline V gene sequence: CDR1 SGHVS, CDR2 FNYEAQ. CDR3 in DNA: TGTGCCAGCAGCCATTTTGGGGTGCGCACCGGGGAGCTGTTTTTT. Amino acid sequence: CASSHFGVRTGELFF. The whole variable domain, filled in from reference TRBV7-6 and TRBJ2-2, reads GAGVSQSPRYKVTKRGQDVALRCDPISGHVSLYWYRQALGQGPEFLTYFNYEAQQDKSGLPNDRFSAERPEGSISTLTIQRTEQRDSAMYRCASSHFGVRTGELFFGEGSRLTVL.

The chain links TRBV29-1 to TRBJ1-4, with D tentatively TRBD1 (6 bases). There are 12 residues in the CDR3. Germline V gene lookup returns CDR1 SQVTM and CDR2 ANQGSEA. V was cut by 7 bases and J by 8 bases, with 14 bases left in between. The CDR3 nucleotides are TGCAGCGCCGGCTTTAGGGGGGAAAAACTGTTTTTT. Its translation is CSAGFRGEKLFF.

This chain links TRBV27 with TRBJ1-4; D is perhaps TRBD1 (5 bases). Per the germline V gene, CDR1 is MNHEY and CDR2 is SMNVEV (reference sequence). This CDR3 region has 16 residues. The V end lost 5 bases, the J end lost 8 bases, and 21 bases lay between the germline ends. The CDR3 region is CASSPSWGGGWEKLFF. DNA for the CDR3: TGTGCCAGCAGTCCCTCTTGGGGGGGAGGTTGGGAAAAACTGTTTTTT.

The chain joins TRBV19 to TRBJ1-2, with D hard to call. Germline V gene lookup returns CDR1 LNHDA and CDR2 SQIVND (reference sequence). The CDR3 runs 13 residues. Trimming removed 5 bases at V and 4 bases at J, with 11 bases between. CDR3 DNA: TGTGCCAGTAGTCCAGCAGCCCTCTATGGCTACACCTTC. It is translated as CASSPAALYGYTF.

The table lists this clone with a few counts. The genes are TRBV12-5 and TRBJ1-5, with D unresolved. The CDR3 loop spans 15 amino acids. CDR1 is LGHNT, CDR2 FRNRAP, per germline. Trimming took 5 bases from V and 1 from J, leaving 12 bases between them. CDR3 nucleotide sequence: TGTGCTAGTGGTACCTGGACGGAGAGCAATCAGCCCCAGCATTTT. Translation: CASGTWTESNQPQHF.

In its sample, this clone was seen a few times. The rearrangement joins TRBV5-1 to TRBJ2-2, with 7 bases aligning to TRBD1. CDR1 is SGHRS, CDR2 YFSETQ, per germline. The V segment lost 4 bases and the J segment 3 bases; nucleotides outside the gene matches: 3. CDR3 size: 14 residues. In nucleotides, the CDR3 is TGCGCCAGCAGCAAGGGGGCAGACACCGGGGAGCTGTTTTTT. Protein sequence: CASSKGADTGELFF.

The chain is built from TRBV7-9 and TRBJ2-3; D is undetermined. The CDR3 extends over 12 amino acids. CDR1 SEHNR and CDR2 FQNEAQ come from the germline V gene (reference sequence). V dropped 5 bases and J dropped 1 base, with 4 bases sitting between them. CDR3 protein: CASSARTDTQYF. In DNA form, the CDR3 reads TGTGCCAGCAGCGCCCGCACAGATACGCAGTATTTT.

The J gene is TRBJ1-5, the V gene TRBV19; weak D call: TRBD1 (5 bases). CDR3 size: 15 residues. Germline CDR1 and CDR2: LNHDA and SQIVND (reference sequence). V was shortened by 3 bases and J by 2 bases, with 11 bases between the two germline ends. CDR3 region: CASSIGWGGNQPQHF. CDR3 nucleotides: TGTGCCAGTAGTATTGGCTGGGGGGGCAATCAGCCCCAGCATTTT.

This clone appeared many times. The chain carries TRBV11-2 and TRBJ2-7; D is unresolved. Trimming took 1 base from V and 6 from J, leaving 4 bases between them. This CDR3 region has 11 residues. Germline assignment: CDR1 SGHAT and CDR2 FQNNGV. Here the CDR3 DNA reads TGTGCCAGCAGCTTAGGGCGCGAGCAGTACTTC. Amino acid sequence: CASSLGREQYF.

The rearrangement links TRBV28 to TRBJ1-6, with D perhaps TRBD1 (5 bases). V was shortened by 3 bases and J by 0 bases, with 9 bases between the two germline ends. The CDR3 consists of 16 residues. Germline CDR1 reads MDHEN; CDR2 reads SYDVKM. The CDR3: CASSFEGSSYNSPLHF. The CDR3 nucleotides are TGTGCCAGCAGTTTTGAGGGGAGCTCCTATAATTCACCCCTCCACTTT. Drawing the rest from reference TRBV28 and TRBJ1-6, the complete variable domain is DVKVTQSSRYLVKRTGEKVFLECVQDMDHENMFWYRQDPGLGLRLIYFSYDVKMKEKGDIPEGYSVSREKKERFSLILESASTNQTSMYLCASSFEGSSYNSPLHFGNGTRLTVT.

The chain carries TRBV2 and TRBJ2-3, with 8 bases fitting TRBD2. The ends lost 6 bases at V and 0 bases at J; junction bases unmatched: 8. The germline CDR1 and CDR2 sequences are SNHLY and FYNNEI. The CDR3 is 16 amino acids. The CDR3 protein is CASRPVAGPSTDTQYF. The CDR3 coding sequence is TGTGCCAGCAGACCCGTAGCGGGGCCTAGCACAGATACGCAGTATTTT.

V usage is TRBV9 and J usage is TRBJ1-1; a possible D gene is TRBD1 (5 bases). The CDR3 spans 16 residues. The germline CDR1 and CDR2 sequences are SGDLS and YYNGEE. V was pared by 0 bases and J by 1 base, with 13 bases between. The CDR3 is CASSVARDGRNTEAFF. Here the CDR3 DNA reads TGTGCCAGCAGCGTAGCGAGGGACGGACGGAACACTGAAGCTTTCTTT.

This CDR3 is CAWIYLGELFF. CDR3 DNA sequence: TGTGCCTGGATATATCTCGGGGAGCTGTTTTTT. This rearrangement joins TRBV30 to TRBJ2-2; no clear D. Deletions cut 4 bases from V and 7 bases from J, with 7 bases between. Germline CDR1 GTSNPN, CDR2 SVGIG (reference sequence). This CDR3 is built from 11 residues.

V gene TRBV7-9 combines with J gene TRBJ2-5; unclear D gene. V lost 1 base, J lost 0 bases, and 9 bases lay in between. The CDR3 is 15 amino acids. Germline V gene sequence: CDR1 SEHNR, CDR2 FQNEAQ (reference sequence). The CDR3 reads CASSLVGRHQETQYF. The CDR3 nucleotides read TGTGCCAGCAGCTTAGTGGGCAGGCACCAAGAGACCCAGTACTTC.

The chain couples TRBV15 to TRBJ2-3, with 11 bases identical to TRBD1. This CDR3 region has 18 residues. The V gene end was trimmed by 11 bases and the J gene end by 2 bases; junction bases not matched to a gene: 18. The germline gives CDR1 LNHNV, CDR2 YYDKDF (reference sequence). The CDR3 protein is CASSGTGGQSYNTDTQYF. CDR3 coding DNA: TGTGCCTCTTCCGGGACAGGGGGTCAATCGTACAACACAGATACGCAGTATTTT.

The sample holds a few counts of this clone. V is TRBV15 and J is TRBJ1-5; the D gene is possibly TRBD1 (6 bases). Between the trimmed V and J ends, which lost 1 base and 2 bases, there was a span of 15 bases. Germline V lookup: CDR1 LNHNV, CDR2 YYDKDF (reference sequence). The CDR3 runs 17 residues. Written as DNA, the CDR3 is TGTGCCACCAGCAGAGGATTTGACAGGATTGGCAATCAGCCCCAGCATTTT. This translates into CATSRGFDRIGNQPQHF.

The chain has TRBV11-2 and TRBJ1-1; the D is unclear. Germline loops: CDR1 SGHAT, CDR2 FQNNGV. Trimming cost V 2 bases and J 2 bases, with 18 bases left between them. The CDR3 extends over 17 amino acids. As DNA, the CDR3 is TGTGCCAGCAGCTTACCCGGTGGGGTCGGCCTAAACACTGAAGCTTTCTTT. It encodes CASSLPGGVGLNTEAFF.

This rearrangement joins TRBV27 to TRBJ2-4, with TRBD2 identical over 9 bases. J gave up 8 bases and V 6 bases, and 8 bases lay outside the gene matches. This CDR3 region has 14 residues. CDR1 MNHEY and CDR2 SMNVEV come from the germline V gene (reference sequence). CDR3 nucleotide sequence: TGTGCCAGCAGCTACAGCGGGGGGATGTACATTCAGTACTTC. It codes for CASSYSGGMYIQYF.

The gene calls are TRBV23-1 and TRBJ2-1, with D possibly TRBD2 on 6 matching bases. TRBV23-1 is an ORF for which the function is uncertain. V was pared by 6 bases and J by 0 bases, with 15 bases between. The CDR3 spans 16 residues. The CDR3 coding sequence is TGCGCCAGCAGCCAAGATGCCGGGAGCTCCTACAATGAGCAGTTCTTC. Protein product: CASSQDAGSSYNEQFF.

The CDR3 nucleotides read TGTGCCAGCAGCTTGGCCGGGACGTCGGATGGCTACACCTTC. Translation gives CASSLAGTSDGYTF. This chain links TRBV5-6 with TRBJ1-2; D might be TRBD1 (5 bases). The germline V gene has CDR1 SGHDT and CDR2 YYEEEE. CDR3 length: 14 amino acids. V shed 0 bases and J shed 6 bases, with 12 bases lying between them.